This T cell receptor (beta chain) derives from a study of human T cells and chemical hapten exposure. Described time point: patch test 2, 6 weeks after DPC sensitization. The treatment is: therapeutic diphenylcyclopropenone sensitization with weekly scalp DPC. TCRdb processed the RACE reads anew with MiXCR; each CDR3 protein has one entry. This sample has 360,000 or so distinct CDR3 sequences; under 6.5% occur once, and the top ten carry around 6.1%. This clonotype appeared many times. Trimming removed 1 base at V and 4 bases at J, with 16 bases between. Germline V CDR1 and CDR2: MGHDK, SYGVNS. This CDR3 region has 16 residues.

This TCR was sampled from a young woman with alopecia areata. Some clones in this sample may be carry-over from other donors' samples. This chain links TRBV25-1 with TRBJ2-5; tentative D call: TRBD2 (6 bases). The source material was whole blood, sampled in connection with sensitization to the hapten diphenylcyclopropenone (DPC). CDR3 DNA sequence: TGTGCCAGCAGTGAATTTGGGCTAGCGAAGGGAGAGACCCAGTACTTC. This gives the protein CASSEFGLAKGETQYF. Full variable domain (outside the CDR3, taken from reference TRBV25-1 and TRBJ2-5): EADIYQTPRYLVIGTGKKITLECSQTMGHDKMYWYQQDPGMELHLIHYSYGVNSTEKGDLSSESTVSRIRTEHFPLTLESARPSHTSQYLCASSEFGLAKGETQYFGPGTRLLVL.